This T cell receptor (beta chain) was retrieved from a study of CD8 T cells in ankylosing spondylitis (dated by TCRdb to about 2017). Notes on the research overall: To find TCR variants linked to disease, the study profiled T cell receptor beta repertoires in ankylosing spondylitis patients and healthy donors. Peripheral blood was sampled, and synovial fluid was additionally collected from ankylosing spondylitis patients. The whole study cohort included over 85 healthy donors and under 30 ankylosing spondylitis patients. The research as a whole found: The disease-linked clones had a CD8+ phenotype and were found at relatively low frequencies in peripheral blood. A TCR beta motif made up of several highly homologous amino acid variants appeared to be characteristic of blood from ankylosing spondylitis patients. Some motif variants were previously reported in synovial fluid and blood of reactive arthritis patients, suggesting common disease-initiation mechanisms. Significant enrichment of the disease-linked clones was reported in matched synovial fluid samples from ankylosing spondylitis patients.

This clonotype has just a few counts. No cognate antigen has been identified for it. No clone much larger than this one lies a single base away; base qualities are absent. TCRdb records Illumina HiSeq 2500 as the sequencer. Quantitative 5'-RACE with molecular barcodes was used to prepare TCR beta libraries. From the authors' description of their analysis: A new computational method based on a probabilistic model of VDJ rearrangement was used to identify disease-linked TCR variants. Using fastp at Q25 and MiXCR, TCRdb reprocessed the public reads and kept productive beta chains. Rows are unified per CDR3 protein, each entry keeping the most common DNA and genes. TCRdb assigned the V and J calls; the authors' analysis was not used. The sample records fewer than 450,000 distinct CDR3 sequences, about 15% of which are singletons. The top ten clones comprise just over 1% of the sample. Looking up the germline V gene (reference sequence) yields CDR1 DFQATT and CDR2 SNEGSKA. V lost 0 bases and J lost 6 bases; the stretch between them is 14 bases long. The CDR3 starts with the cysteine, ends with the phenylalanine, and has 14 residues. This entry keeps only the CDR3 DNA: 42 bases, framed from base 1.

The V and J segments used are TRBV20-1 and TRBJ1-1; 6 matching bases give a weak D call of TRBD1. The sample consisted of blood, either unsorted or a sorted T cell fraction (not recorded which). This clonotype originated in a male donor with ankylosing spondylitis. The CDR3 amino acid sequence is: CSARDPTGLPEAFF. The sequence in DNA is TGCAGTGCTAGAGACCCAACAGGGCTACCTGAAGCTTTCTTT.